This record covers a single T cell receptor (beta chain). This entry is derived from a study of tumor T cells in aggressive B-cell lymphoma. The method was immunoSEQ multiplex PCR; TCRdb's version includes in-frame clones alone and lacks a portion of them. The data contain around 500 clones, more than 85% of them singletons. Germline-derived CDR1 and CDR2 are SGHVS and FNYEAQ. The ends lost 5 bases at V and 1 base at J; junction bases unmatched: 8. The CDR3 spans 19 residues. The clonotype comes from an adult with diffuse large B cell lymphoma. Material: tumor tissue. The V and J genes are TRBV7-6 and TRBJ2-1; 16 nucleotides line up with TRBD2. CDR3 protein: CASSLTGTSGRASYNEQFF. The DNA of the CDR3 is TGTGCCAGCAGCCTCACCGGGACTAGCGGGAGGGCTTCCTACAATGAGCAGTTCTTC.